This TCR beta chain originates from a study of T cell repertoires in cytomegalovirus infection. The overall study: CMV infection together with matching HLA type was indicated by public TCR beta signatures.

Per germline, CDR1 LNHDA and CDR2 SQIVND (reference sequence). V lost 5 bases and J 4 bases, leaving 14 bases between the germline ends. The CDR3 contains 14 residues. MiXCR, applied by TCRdb to the reads, yields one record per CDR3 protein. The profile shows about 100,000 distinct CDR3 sequences, 25% to 35% of them singletons. Turning to this clonotype: Its antigen is as yet unknown.

The clonotype was recovered from a human donor in good health (CMV status not recorded). Some clones in this sample may be carry-over from other donors' samples. The rearrangement uses TRBV19 and TRBJ1-1; tentatively, D is TRBD1 (6 bases). This specimen consisted of CD8+ T cells from cultured PBMCs, obtained from culture after CMV antigen stimulation. DNA of the CDR3: TGTGCCAGTAGTCTGAAGGGGGGAAGCACTGAAGCTTTCTTT. As protein: CASSLKGGSTEAFF.